This T cell receptor (beta chain) is drawn from a study of PD-L1 blockade in urothelial cancer. Profiling relied on immunoSEQ multiplex PCR, and the TCRdb table lists in-frame clones only, not all of them. The sample includes about 130,000 clones, about 88% of them seen just once. The germline gives CDR1 MNHEY, CDR2 SMNVEV (reference sequence). This CDR3 is built from 12 residues. V dropped 4 bases and J dropped 0 bases, with 3 bases sitting between them. Time point given: pretreatment peripheral blood. The V call is TRBV27, the J call TRBJ1-1; D gene ambiguous. The origin of this receptor is a man aged 50-60 years with urothelial cancer. The sample was PBMCs, taken around atezolizumab (anti-PD-L1) treatment. CDR3 protein: CASSSVNTEAFF. The CDR3 DNA sequence: TGTGCCAGCAGTTCCGTGAACACTGAAGCTTTCTTT.